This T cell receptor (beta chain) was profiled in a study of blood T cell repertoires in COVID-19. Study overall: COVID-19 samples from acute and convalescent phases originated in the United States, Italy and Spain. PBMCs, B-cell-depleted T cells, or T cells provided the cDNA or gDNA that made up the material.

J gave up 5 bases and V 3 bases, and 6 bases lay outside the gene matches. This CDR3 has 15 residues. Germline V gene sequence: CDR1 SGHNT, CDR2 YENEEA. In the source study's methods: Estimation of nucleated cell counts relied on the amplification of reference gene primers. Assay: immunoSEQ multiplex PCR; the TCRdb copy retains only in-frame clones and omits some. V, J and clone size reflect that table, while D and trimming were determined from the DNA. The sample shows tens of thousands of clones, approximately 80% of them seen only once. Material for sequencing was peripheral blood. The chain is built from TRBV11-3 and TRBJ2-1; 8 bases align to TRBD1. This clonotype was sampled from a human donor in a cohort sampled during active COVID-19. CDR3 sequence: CASSLSGTGNNEQFF. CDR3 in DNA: TGTGCCAGCAGCTTGTCCGGGACAGGTAACAATGAGCAGTTCTTC.